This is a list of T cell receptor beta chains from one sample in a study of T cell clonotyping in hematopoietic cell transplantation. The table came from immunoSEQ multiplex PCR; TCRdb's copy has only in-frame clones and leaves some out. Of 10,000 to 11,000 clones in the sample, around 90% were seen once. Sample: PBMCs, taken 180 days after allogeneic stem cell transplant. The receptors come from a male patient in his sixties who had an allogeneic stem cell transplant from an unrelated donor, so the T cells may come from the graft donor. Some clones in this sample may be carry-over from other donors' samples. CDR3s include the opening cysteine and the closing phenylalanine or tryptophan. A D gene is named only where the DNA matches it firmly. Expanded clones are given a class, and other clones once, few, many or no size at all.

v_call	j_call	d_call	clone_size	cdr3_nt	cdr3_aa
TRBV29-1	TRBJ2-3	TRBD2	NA	TGCAGCGTTGATCCGACTAGCGGGGGGGATAGTAGGTCGGATACGCAGTATTTT	CSVDPTSGGDSRSDTQYF
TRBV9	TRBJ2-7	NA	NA	TGTGCCAGCAGTGGCCCCAGCTCCTACGAGCAGTACTTC	CASSGPSSYEQYF
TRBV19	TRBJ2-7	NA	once	TGTGCCAGTAGTCCACTGAGCGGCGCCGCCTACGAGCAGTACTTC	CASSPLSGAAYEQYF
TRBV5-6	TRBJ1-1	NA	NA	TGTGCCAGCAGCCACCTCACCACTGGGAACACTGAAGCTTTCTTT	CASSHLTTGNTEAFF
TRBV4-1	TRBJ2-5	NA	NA	TGCGCCAGCAGCCCGCAAGAAGGCCACACTCAAGAGACCCAGTACTTC	CASSPQEGHTQETQYF
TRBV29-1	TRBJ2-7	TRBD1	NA	TGCAGCGTTGAAGGGGACAGCTACGAGCAGTACTTC	CSVEGDSYEQYF
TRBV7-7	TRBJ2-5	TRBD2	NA	TGTGCCAGCAGCGTATCCGCTAGCGGCCAAGAGACCCAGTACTTC	CASSVSASGQETQYF
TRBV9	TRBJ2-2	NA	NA	TGTGCCAGCAGCGTGAGCGGGAACACCGGGGAGCTGTTTTTT	CASSVSGNTGELFF
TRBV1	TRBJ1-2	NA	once	TGCACCAGCAGTCTGGGGGAGCCTTATTATGGCTACACCTTC	CTSSLGEPYYGYTF
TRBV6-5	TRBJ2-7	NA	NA	TGTGCCAGCAGTTACGACGCGGCCAAGAGGGAGCAGTACTTC	CASSYDAAKREQYF
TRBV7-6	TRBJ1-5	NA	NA	TGTGCCAGCAGCTTAGCGTTGGGTGCAAATCAGCCCCAGCATTTT	CASSLALGANQPQHF
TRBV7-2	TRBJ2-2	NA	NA	TGTGCCAGCAGCCCAGGCAGCATCACCGGGGAGCTGTTTTTT	CASSPGSITGELFF
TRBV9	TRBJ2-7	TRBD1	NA	TGTGCCAGCAGCGTAGGGACAGGTCTTGGCGAGCAGTACTTC	CASSVGTGLGEQYF
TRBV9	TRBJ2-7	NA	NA	TGTGCCAGCAGCCCCCGACAGGGACTCTTCGAGCAGTACTTC	CASSPRQGLFEQYF
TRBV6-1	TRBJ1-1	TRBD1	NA	TGTGCCAGCGCGAGAGGGGGCGTTAGTGAAGCTTTCTTT	CASARGGVSEAFF
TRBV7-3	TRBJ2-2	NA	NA	TGTGCCAGCAGCTTAGCCGGGACGAACACCGGGGAGCTGTTTTTT	CASSLAGTNTGELFF
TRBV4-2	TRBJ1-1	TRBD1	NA	TGTGCCAGCAGCCTCGACAGGGACACTGAAGCTTTCTTT	CASSLDRDTEAFF
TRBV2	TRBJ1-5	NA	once	TGTGCCAGCAGCCTCGGGGTTCAGCCCCAGCATTTT	CASSLGVQPQHF
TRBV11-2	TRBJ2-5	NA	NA	TGTGCCAGCAGCTTAGGGGGCGCGGCCGAGACCCAGTACTTC	CASSLGGAAETQYF
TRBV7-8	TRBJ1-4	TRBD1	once	TGTGCCAGCAGCTTAGGGATCGGGACAGGTAGCGGTCAACTGTTTTTT	CASSLGIGTGSGQLFF
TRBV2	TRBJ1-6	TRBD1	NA	TGTGCCAGCAGCCAAGGGACAGGGGGCCCCAATTCACCCCTCCACTTT	CASSQGTGGPNSPLHF
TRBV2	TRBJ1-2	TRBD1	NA	TGTGCCAGCAGGGGACAGCTATCACTTAACTATGGCTACACCTTC	CASRGQLSLNYGYTF